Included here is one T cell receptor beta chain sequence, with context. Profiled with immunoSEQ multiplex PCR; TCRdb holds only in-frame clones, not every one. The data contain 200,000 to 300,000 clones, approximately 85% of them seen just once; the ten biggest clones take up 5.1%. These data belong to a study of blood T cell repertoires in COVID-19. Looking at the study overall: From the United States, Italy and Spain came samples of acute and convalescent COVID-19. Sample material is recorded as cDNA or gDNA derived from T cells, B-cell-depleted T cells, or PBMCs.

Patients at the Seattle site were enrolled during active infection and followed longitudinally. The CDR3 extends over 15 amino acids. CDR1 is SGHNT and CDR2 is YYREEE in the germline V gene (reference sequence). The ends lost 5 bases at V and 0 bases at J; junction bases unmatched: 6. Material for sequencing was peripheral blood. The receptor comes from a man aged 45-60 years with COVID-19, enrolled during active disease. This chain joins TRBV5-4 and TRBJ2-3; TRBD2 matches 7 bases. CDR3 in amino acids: CASRGGGGSTDTQYF. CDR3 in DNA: TGTGCCAGCAGAGGTGGCGGGGGTAGCACAGATACGCAGTATTTT.